The rows below give T cell receptor beta chains drawn from one sample of a study of T-cell memory formation after mild COVID-19. From the 5' RACE reads, TCRdb called clonotypes with MiXCR, one entry per CDR3 protein. Found here are 200,000 to 250,000 distinct CDR3 sequences, 15% of them singletons; the top ten hold 2.1%. The sample taken for sequencing was PBMCs or a T cell subset sorted from them (not recorded which). These receptors all stem from an adult woman who had mild COVID-19 (a few samples of this study predate the infection). Cell type and time point are not known. The CDR3 runs from the conserved cysteine through the conserved F or W. The order of the fields is D gene, clone size, J gene, V gene, CDR3 protein, CDR3 DNA. D genes are given only for firm matches. Not every row has a clone size; where given, it reads once, few, many or a size class.

>.|once|TRBJ2-1|TRBV7-2
CASSDGPNNEQFF
TGTGCCAGCAGCGACGGACCCAACAATGAGCAGTTCTTC
>TRBD1|.|TRBJ1-4|TRBV20-1
CSADRDRVHEKLFF
TGCAGTGCCGACCGGGACAGGGTACATGAAAAACTGTTTTTT
>.|few|TRBJ2-7|TRBV5-6
CASSSTDPNAEQYF
TGTGCCAGCAGCTCGACAGATCCGAACGCCGAGCAGTACTTC
>TRBD1|.|TRBJ2-7|TRBV7-3
CASSLKGDRGNEQYF
TGTGCCAGCAGCTTAAAAGGGGACAGGGGCAACGAGCAGTACTTC
>.|few|TRBJ1-1|TRBV11-2
CASSDGTRNTEAFF
TGTGCCAGCAGCGACGGGACGAGGAACACTGAAGCTTTCTTT
>TRBD2|.|TRBJ2-3|TRBV7-6
CASSSGRLAASTDTQYF
TGTGCCAGCAGCTCCGGTCGTCTAGCGGCTAGCACAGATACGCAGTATTTT
>.|.|TRBJ2-3|TRBV12-3/TRBV12-4
CASSFRPGVGSDTQYF
TGTGCCAGCAGTTTCCGACCGGGAGTCGGGTCAGATACGCAGTATTTT
>TRBD2|.|TRBJ2-4|TRBV20-1
CSAEGTSPKNIQYF
TGCAGTGCCGAGGGGACTAGCCCCAAAAACATTCAGTACTTC
>TRBD1|few|TRBJ1-2|TRBV6-2/TRBV6-3
CASTDRLSGYTF
TGTGCCAGTACGGACAGGCTGTCTGGCTACACCTTC
>TRBD1|.|TRBJ2-3|TRBV25-1
CASRQGPDTQYF
TGTGCCAGCCGACAGGGGCCAGATACGCAGTATTTT
>.|.|TRBJ1-1|TRBV7-2
CASSLVRTYKNTEAFF
TGTGCCAGCAGCTTAGTGCGGACGTATAAGAACACTGAAGCTTTCTTT
>.|few|TRBJ1-5|TRBV3-1
CASSQGAQPQHF
TGTGCCAGCAGCCAAGGGGCTCAGCCCCAGCATTTT
>TRBD1|.|TRBJ1-2|TRBV9
CASSVVTGGRAGYTF
TGTGCCAGCAGCGTAGTAACAGGGGGGCGGGCTGGCTACACCTTC
>.|.|TRBJ2-1|TRBV5-1
CASSLNVGSLSYNEQFF
TGCGCCAGCAGCTTGAATGTAGGCTCCCTTTCCTACAATGAGCAGTTCTTC
>.|many|TRBJ2-3|TRBV24-1
CATSDLMGGRGSDTQYF
TGTGCCACCAGTGATTTGATGGGGGGCAGGGGTTCAGATACGCAGTATTTT
>TRBD1|.|TRBJ2-1|TRBV4-3
CASSTTGVQHNEQFF
TGCGCCAGCTCCACGACAGGGGTACAACACAATGAGCAGTTCTTC
>.|.|TRBJ2-5|TRBV4-1
CASSQDGRPSAETQYF
TGCGCCAGCAGCCAAGATGGGAGGCCATCAGCAGAGACCCAGTACTTC
>.|few|TRBJ1-2|TRBV20-1
CSARDLQGNTGYTF
TGCAGTGCTAGAGATCTTCAGGGGAATACTGGCTACACCTTC
>.|.|TRBJ2-3|TRBV18
CASSARTDTQYF
TGTGCCAGCTCAGCTCGAACAGATACGCAGTATTTT
>.|few|TRBJ2-1|TRBV30
CAWSVRGGNYNEQFF
TGTGCCTGGAGTGTACGGGGTGGAAATTACAATGAGCAGTTCTTC
>TRBD1|few|TRBJ1-1|TRBV19
CASGTTGGIMNTEAFF
TGTGCCAGTGGGACCACAGGGGGGATCATGAACACTGAAGCTTTCTTT
>.|.|TRBJ2-3|TRBV7-8
CASSLVWESDTQYF
TGTGCCAGCAGCTTAGTGTGGGAATCAGATACGCAGTATTTT
>.|.|TRBJ1-5|TRBV7-8
CASSLSDFGGQPQHF
TGTGCCAGCAGCTTATCTGATTTCGGGGGTCAGCCCCAGCATTTT
>.|.|TRBJ1-1|TRBV14
CASSPSLGFEAFF
TGTGCCAGCAGCCCCTCCCTAGGGTTTGAAGCTTTCTTT
>TRBD1|.|TRBJ2-7|TRBV6-2/TRBV6-3
CASRSDRVKGYEQYF
TGTGCCAGCAGATCGGACAGGGTCAAAGGCTACGAGCAGTACTTC
>.|many|TRBJ2-4|TRBV6-5
CASSYSGLAKNIQYF
TGTGCCAGCAGTTATTCGGGTTTAGCCAAAAACATTCAGTACTTC
>TRBD1|.|TRBJ2-3|TRBV29-1
CSGTGDRGQITDTQYF
TGCAGCGGGACGGGGGACAGGGGGCAGATCACAGATACGCAGTATTTT
>TRBD2|.|TRBJ2-3|TRBV6-2/TRBV6-3
CASSYSSSGTRSTDTQYF
TGTGCCAGCAGTTACTCGAGTAGCGGGACCCGCAGCACAGATACGCAGTATTTT
>.|.|TRBJ2-3|TRBV11-2
CASSLVASSGVSAQYF
TGTGCCAGCAGCTTAGTGGCGTCCTCAGGGGTTTCTGCGCAGTATTTT